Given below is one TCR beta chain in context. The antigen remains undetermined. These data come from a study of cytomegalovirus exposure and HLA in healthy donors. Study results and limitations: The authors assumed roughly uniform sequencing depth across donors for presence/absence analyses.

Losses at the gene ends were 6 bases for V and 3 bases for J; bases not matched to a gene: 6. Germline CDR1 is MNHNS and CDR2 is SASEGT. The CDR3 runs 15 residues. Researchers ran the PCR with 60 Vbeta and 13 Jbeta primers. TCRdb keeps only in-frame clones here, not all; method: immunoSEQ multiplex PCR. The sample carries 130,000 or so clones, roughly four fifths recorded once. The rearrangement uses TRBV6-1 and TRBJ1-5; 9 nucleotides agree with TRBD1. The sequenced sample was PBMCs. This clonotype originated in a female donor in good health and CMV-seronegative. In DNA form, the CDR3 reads TGTGCCAGCAGGGAGGGACAGGGAATCAATCAGCCCCAGCATTTT. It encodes CASREGQGINQPQHF.